The 13 T cell receptor beta chains below all came from one sample that was sequenced in a study of blood T cell repertoires in COVID-19. The method was immunoSEQ multiplex PCR; TCRdb's version includes in-frame clones alone and lacks a portion of them. The data show 85,000 to 110,000 clones, approximately 89% seen once. Input material: peripheral blood. Receptors originate from a woman older than 75 in a cohort sampled during active COVID-19.

This clone was detected a few times. DNA for the CDR3: TGTGCCAGCAGCGTAGTTCCGGGGGGCGGCGGAGAGACCCAGTACTTC. Encoded protein: CASSVVPGGGGETQYF. The chain uses TRBV9 and TRBJ2-5; possible D gene TRBD2, 7 bases. V was cut by 0 bases and J by 4 bases, with 16 bases left in between. Per germline, CDR1 SGDLS and CDR2 YYNGEE. The CDR3 contains 16 residues.

The gene calls are TRBV5-1 and TRBJ2-5, with D possibly TRBD2 on 7 matching bases. The CDR3 has 14 amino acids. In germline, CDR1 is SGHRS, CDR2 YFSETQ. Trimming took off 2 bases at V and 5 bases at J, with 13 bases between the two ends. The chain's CDR3 is CASSFGGGVETQYF. The CDR3 region has the DNA TGCGCCAGCAGCTTCGGCGGGGGCGTGGAGACCCAGTACTTC.

The rearrangement links TRBV18 to TRBJ2-7, with TRBD2 identical over 8 bases. V gave up 0 bases and J gave up 3 bases; unmatched junction bases: 7. This CDR3 region has 16 residues. Germline CDR1 reads KGHSH; CDR2 reads LQKENI. The CDR3 is CASSPPIGSGNYEQYF. The CDR3 nucleotides are TGTGCCAGCTCACCACCGATTGGTAGCGGGAACTACGAGCAGTACTTC.

V usage is TRBV3-1 (or the pseudogene TRBV3-2) and J usage is TRBJ2-3; the D is unclear. Germline V gene data show CDR1 as LGHDT and CDR2 as YNNKEL (reference sequence). The ends were cut back, 4 bases at V and 5 bases at J, with 13 bases in the middle. CDR3 length: 14 amino acids. The CDR3 reads CASSLYGTEDTQYF. DNA for the CDR3: TGTGCCAGCAGCCTCTACGGTACCGAAGATACGCAGTATTTT.

The chain recombines TRBV6-5 with TRBJ2-1; 8 positions match TRBD2. The junction had 3 bases not matched to a gene; V was cut back by 6 bases and J by 5 bases. Germline-derived CDR1 and CDR2 are MNHEY and SVGAGI. CDR3 size: 13 residues. This CDR3 reads CASRLAENNEQFF. The CDR3 DNA reads TGTGCCAGCAGACTAGCGGAAAACAATGAGCAGTTCTTC.

The genes are TRBV10-3 and TRBJ1-1; 7 nucleotides agree with TRBD1. The CDR3 is 14 amino acids. The junction had 10 bases not matched to a gene; V was cut back by 8 bases and J by 4 bases. Germline V lookup: CDR1 ENHRY, CDR2 SYGVKD. This chain's CDR3 is CAISFTGDATEAFF. CDR3 DNA: TGTGCCATCTCTTTCACAGGGGACGCCACTGAAGCTTTCTTT.

This chain uses TRBV30 with TRBJ2-7; no definite D call. The germline gives CDR1 GTSNPN, CDR2 SVGIG (reference sequence). This CDR3 contains 14 residues. Trimming pared 2 bases from V and 0 bases from J, leaving 11 bases between. CDR3 DNA sequence: TGTGCCTGGAGTCCCGGGTGGAGCTCCTACGAGCAGTACTTC. As protein: CAWSPGWSSYEQYF. The full variable domain, rest sourced from reference TRBV30 and TRBJ2-7, is SQTIHQWPATLVQPVGSPLSLECTVEGTSNPNLYWYRQAAGRGLQLLFYSVGIGQISSEVPQNLSASRPQDRQFILSSKKLLLSDSGFYLCAWSPGWSSYEQYFGPGTRLTVT.

J is TRBJ1-5 and V is TRBV5-1; a weak D match, TRBD1 (5 bases). CDR3 length equals 12 residues. CDR1 is SGHRS and CDR2 is YFSETQ in the germline V gene. The V gene lost 7 bases and the J gene lost 4 bases, with 9 bases spanning the gap. The CDR3 DNA reads TGCGCCAGCCGACAGTTAAATCAGCCCCAGCATTTT. Protein product: CASRQLNQPQHF.

J is TRBJ2-2 and V is TRBV5-1, with D uncertain. CDR3 length: 15 amino acids. Germline V gene data show CDR1 as SGHRS and CDR2 as YFSETQ. Trimming cost V 0 bases and J 4 bases, with 10 bases left between them. CDR3 bases: TGCGCCAGCAGCTTGGCCATAGAGGCCACCGGGGAGCTGTTTTTT. Translating gives CASSLAIEATGELFF.

This clone was picked up one time. The chain links TRBV5-1 to TRBJ2-1; 11 bases are shared with TRBD2. Germline V gene sequence: CDR1 SGHRS, CDR2 YFSETQ. J was trimmed by 7 bases and V by 7 bases; bases with no gene match: 7. The CDR3 runs 14 residues. The CDR3 region is CASLLAGAGNEQFF. CDR3 sequence (DNA): TGCGCCAGCTTACTAGCGGGAGCGGGAAATGAGCAGTTCTTC.

This clone appeared a few times. The CDR3 spells CSAIPDYTQYF. The DNA for the CDR3 is TGCAGTGCTATCCCAGACTACACGCAGTATTTT. This rearrangement joins TRBV20-1 to TRBJ2-3; perhaps TRBD2 as D (5 bases). V gave up 4 bases and J gave up 9 bases, with 11 bases separating them. The germline V gene encodes CDR1 DFQATT and CDR2 SNEGSKA (reference sequence). The CDR3 is made up of 11 amino acids.

The V and J genes are TRBV14 and TRBJ1-3; 12 nucleotides align to TRBD1. Germline CDR1 SGHDN, CDR2 FVKESK. Germline trimming cut 6 bases from V and 5 bases from J; bases unmatched to any gene: 14. The CDR3 extends over 18 amino acids. The CDR3, as DNA: TGTGCCAGCAGTCACCGGGACAGGGGGCTTTTTGGGCGAAACACCATATATTTT. Translating gives CASSHRDRGLFGRNTIYF.

V is TRBV3-1 (or the pseudogene TRBV3-2) and J is TRBJ1-4; 8 bases line up with TRBD1. V shed 3 bases and J 5 bases; nucleotides not matched to a gene: 5. The length of the CDR3 is 15 residues. Germline assignment: CDR1 LGHDT and CDR2 YNNKEL (reference sequence). The chain's CDR3 is CASSHQTGENEKLFF. DNA of the CDR3: TGTGCCAGCAGCCACCAGACAGGGGAAAATGAAAAACTGTTTTTT.